The TCR beta chain under discussion was sequenced for a study of blood T cell repertoires in COVID-19. This clone turned up a few times. CDR1 and CDR2 from the germline V gene are SNHLY and FYNNEI. The CDR3 has 15 amino acids. Between the trimmed V and J ends, which lost 2 bases and 3 bases, there was a span of 10 bases. The data were produced by immunoSEQ multiplex PCR, yet TCRdb's version contains in-frame clones alone and is incomplete. This table holds 450,000 to 500,000 clones, around 85% found once. This receptor was taken from a human donor in a cohort sampled during active COVID-19. The chain employs TRBV2 and TRBJ2-2; D is ambiguous. Sequences were obtained from peripheral blood. CDR3 in DNA: TGTGCCAGCAGTGAAATGCTAATTGACACCGGGGAGCTGTTTTTT. Its translation: CASSEMLIDTGELFF.